This T cell receptor beta chain was found in a study of shared clonotypes between healthy human individuals. Overall study results and limits: Relative to clonotypes present in all four donors, those not shared had lower generation probabilities.

The CDR3 covers 14 residues. Deletions cut 3 bases from V and 3 bases from J, with 12 bases between. The V gene's germline CDR1 is WSHSY and CDR2 SAAADI. Only in-frame clones appear in the TCRdb table, and some are missing; sequencing was by immunoSEQ multiplex PCR. The data hold about 2 million clones, with less than 95% observed a single time. Naive CD8 cells lacked CD45RO and underwent positive selection for CCR7, leaving out terminally differentiated effector memory CD45RA+ cells. As for this clone: Antigen unknown.

This chain joins TRBV10-2 and TRBJ2-7, with D hard to call. This TCR came from a man aged 18 to 35 in good health. Material for sequencing was naive CD8+ T cells sorted from blood. CDR3 residues: CASSDPSTIYEQYF. CDR3 DNA: TGCGCCAGCAGTGACCCAAGTACAATCTACGAGCAGTACTTC.